This passage covers 25 T cell receptor beta chains from one sample sequenced in a study of T cell changes during pregnancy in multiple sclerosis. The method was immunoSEQ multiplex PCR; TCRdb's version includes in-frame clones alone and lacks a portion of them. The data hold tens of thousands of clones, with approximately 90% observed a single time. The sequenced material came from peripheral blood from another person, used as feeder cells. Source of these receptors: a human donor whose cells served as feeder cells for cultures in a pregnancy study.

V usage is TRBV30 and J usage is TRBJ1-1, with TRBD1 identical over 8 bases. CDR1 is GTSNPN and CDR2 is SVGIG in the germline V gene (reference sequence). This CDR3 region has 14 residues. Unmatched junction bases numbered 6, after V lost 0 bases and J lost 6 bases. CDR3 amino acids: CAWSVLGQGSEAFF. As DNA, the CDR3 is TGTGCCTGGAGTGTCCTTGGACAGGGCTCTGAAGCTTTCTTT.

This clone was counted only a few times. The chain has TRBV4-2 and TRBJ2-1; TRBD2 is a possible D gene (5 bases). The CDR3 runs 18 residues. Germline V gene sequence: CDR1 LGHNA, CDR2 YNFKEQ. V dropped 0 bases and J dropped 5 bases, with 20 bases sitting between them. CDR3: CASSQDVHGGSGNNEQFF. DNA of the CDR3: TGTGCCAGCAGCCAAGATGTACACGGAGGATCGGGAAACAATGAGCAGTTCTTC.

The rearrangement joins TRBV4-2 to TRBJ2-3; 11 bases are a match to TRBD2. Germline-derived CDR1 and CDR2 are LGHNA and YNFKEQ. After removal of 4 bases from V and 2 bases from J, the junction contained 8 bases not matched to a gene. The CDR3 is 17 amino acids. The CDR3 nucleotides read TGTGCCAGCAGCCTGGGACTAGCGGAGACTTTCACAGATACGCAGTATTTT. Translated, it gives CASSLGLAETFTDTQYF.

The chain carries TRBV7-2 and TRBJ2-4; 12 bases align to TRBD2. The ends lost 5 bases at V and 7 bases at J; junction bases unmatched: 9. The length of the CDR3 is 16 residues. Germline-derived CDR1 and CDR2 are SGHTA and FQGNSA. In DNA, the CDR3 is TGTGCCAGCAGCCTCCCTAGCGGGGGGGCGAGGAACATTCAGTACTTC. The encoded protein is CASSLPSGGARNIQYF.

This chain joins TRBV7-2 and TRBJ2-5; D not resolved. Germline V gene lookup returns CDR1 SGHTA and CDR2 FQGNSA. The CDR3 runs 11 residues. Trimming stripped 5 bases from V and 5 bases from J, with 6 bases between. Here the CDR3 reads CASSEMETQYF. DNA of the CDR3: TGTGCCAGCAGCGAAATGGAGACCCAGTACTTC.

The V and J genes are TRBV30 and TRBJ2-7, with 7 bases matching TRBD1. CDR3 length equals 11 residues. The V gene's germline CDR1 is GTSNPN and CDR2 SVGIG (reference sequence). The trim removed 7 bases at V and 6 bases at J, leaving 6 bases unmatched. The CDR3 nucleotides read TGTGCCTTCGGAAGGGGGCTCGAGCAGTACTTC. As protein: CAFGRGLEQYF.

The chain links TRBV7-3 to TRBJ2-5, with 7 positions matching TRBD2. V lost 2 bases, J lost 2 bases, and 5 bases stayed unmatched. The CDR3 contains 15 residues. From germline, CDR1 is SGHTA and CDR2 FQGTGA. The CDR3 region has the DNA TGTGCCAGCAGCTTAGACCCTAGCGGACAAGAGACCCAGTACTTC. The encoded protein is CASSLDPSGQETQYF.

The rearrangement links TRBV30 to TRBJ2-1, with 9 bases aligning to TRBD2. With V trimmed by 0 bases and J by 4 bases, 7 bases remained unmatched. This CDR3 has 16 residues. The V gene's germline CDR1 is GTSNPN and CDR2 SVGIG (reference sequence). The CDR3 is CAWSVIERGDYNEQFF. Written as DNA, the CDR3 is TGTGCCTGGAGTGTAATCGAGCGGGGGGATTACAATGAGCAGTTCTTC.

Written as DNA, the CDR3 is TGTGCCAGCAGCGCCCAGACAGAATCTGGAAACACCATATATTTT. Translating it yields CASSAQTESGNTIYF. The chain has TRBV7-2 and TRBJ1-3; weak D call: TRBD1 (5 bases). The CDR3 covers 15 residues. Germline CDR1 reads SGHTA; CDR2 reads FQGNSA. Trimming removed 5 bases from V and 1 base from J, with 12 bases in between.

CDR3 DNA sequence: TGTGCCAGCAGCGTGGCGACAGAGAATGGCTACACCTTC. Its protein is CASSVATENGYTF. This sequence joins TRBV9 and TRBJ1-2; possible D gene TRBD1, 5 bases. Germline V CDR1 and CDR2: SGDLS, YYNGEE. The germline V and J ends were trimmed by 2 bases and 6 bases, with 11 bases remaining between them. The CDR3 runs 13 residues.

The rearrangement uses TRBV25-1 and TRBJ1-5; 7 nucleotides line up with TRBD1. Per germline, CDR1 MGHDK and CDR2 SYGVNS. The CDR3 is 14 residues long. With 3 bases clipped from V and 4 bases from J, the junction kept 3 bases outside the gene matches. CDR3 protein: CASSDGTENQPQHF. CDR3 nucleotides: TGTGCCAGCAGTGACGGGACAGAAAATCAGCCCCAGCATTTT. Using reference TRBV25-1 and TRBJ1-5 for the parts outside the CDR3, the full variable domain is EADIYQTPRYLVIGTGKKITLECSQTMGHDKMYWYQQDPGMELHLIHYSYGVNSTEKGDLSSESTVSRIRTEHFPLTLESARPSHTSQYLCASSDGTENQPQHFGDGTRLSIL.

This chain connects TRBV7-8 to TRBJ2-1; 7 bases map to TRBD2. The germline gives CDR1 SGHVS, CDR2 FQNEAQ. Unmatched junction bases numbered 2, after V lost 4 bases and J lost 5 bases. This CDR3 has 13 residues. CDR3 sequence reads: CASSSGRDNEQFF. CDR3 nucleotide sequence: TGTGCCAGCAGCTCTGGGAGGGACAATGAGCAGTTCTTC.

The V gene is TRBV6-6, the J gene TRBJ2-5; 10 bases are shared with TRBD1. V lost 6 bases and J lost 5; bases outside the gene matches: 9. Germline V gene lookup returns CDR1 MNHNY and CDR2 SVGAGI (reference sequence). The CDR3 consists of 15 residues. CDR3 in amino acids: CASSRDRGFDETQYF. The DNA of the CDR3 is TGTGCCAGCAGCAGGGACAGGGGATTCGACGAGACCCAGTACTTC.

The rearrangement joins TRBV18 to TRBJ1-1; no firm D call. Germline V gene sequence: CDR1 KGHSH, CDR2 LQKENI. Trimming left V 1 base short and J 1 base short, with 4 bases between. The CDR3 totals 13 residues. The CDR3 region has the DNA TGTGCCAGCTCACCACAAGCGAACACTGAAGCTTTCTTT. Its protein is CASSPQANTEAFF.

The chain recombines TRBV7-2 with TRBJ2-7, with TRBD1 identical over 7 bases. From germline, CDR1 is SGHTA and CDR2 FQGNSA. This CDR3 is built from 13 residues. V shed 1 base and J 5 bases; nucleotides not matched to a gene: 2. This CDR3 is CASSLERGHEQYF. The CDR3 bases are TGTGCCAGCAGCTTAGAGAGGGGGCACGAGCAGTACTTC.

The chain uses TRBV9 and TRBJ2-5; the match to TRBD2 covers 8 bases. Germline V gene data show CDR1 as SGDLS and CDR2 as YYNGEE. The CDR3 loop spans 13 amino acids. Trimming at V came to 5 bases and at J to 3 bases, leaving 3 bases not matched to a gene. The CDR3 loop reads CASSRGGEETQYF. DNA of the CDR3: TGTGCCAGCAGTCGGGGGGGCGAAGAGACCCAGTACTTC.

This chain connects TRBV5-8 to TRBJ1-6; D call uncertain. This CDR3 region has 16 residues. Trimming left V 4 bases short and J 0 bases short, with 11 bases between. Germline V gene sequence: CDR1 SGHTS, CDR2 YDEGEE. CDR3 loop: CASSPREISYNSPLHF. The CDR3 bases are TGTGCCAGCAGCCCCCGGGAAATCTCCTATAATTCACCCCTCCACTTT.

The genes are TRBV14 and TRBJ1-1; tentatively, D is TRBD1 (6 bases). CDR1 and CDR2 from the germline V gene are SGHDN and FVKESK. This CDR3 comprises 17 residues. V lost 1 base to trimming and J lost 1 base, with 16 bases between them. This chain's CDR3 is CASSQARGGLRNTEAFF. The CDR3 nucleotides are TGTGCCAGCAGCCAAGCCCGAGGGGGACTCCGGAACACTGAAGCTTTCTTT. Drawing the rest from reference TRBV14 and TRBJ1-1, the complete variable domain is EAGVTQFPSHSVIEKGQTVTLRCDPISGHDNLYWYRRVMGKEIKFLLHFVKESKQDESGMPNNRFLAERTGGTYSTLKVQPAELEDSGVYFCASSQARGGLRNTEAFFGQGTRLTVV.

The chain employs TRBV5-6 and TRBJ2-5; no definite D call. V was pared by 4 bases and J by 1 base, with 11 bases between. Germline values: CDR1 SGHDT, CDR2 YYEEEE. This CDR3 has 14 amino acids. CDR3 sequence reads: CASSGSTVQETQYF. CDR3 coding DNA: TGTGCCAGCAGCGGATCCACAGTCCAAGAGACCCAGTACTTC.

Here the CDR3 DNA reads TGTGCCAGCAGCTTAGGGGTGAGCAAAAACATTCAGTACTTC. This encodes CASSLGVSKNIQYF. V gene TRBV5-6 combines with J gene TRBJ2-4; D may be TRBD1 (5 bases). CDR1 and CDR2 from the germline V gene are SGHDT and YYEEEE. The CDR3 length is 14 residues. The V end was cut by 2 bases, the J end by 3 bases, with 9 bases between.

The chain recombines TRBV14 with TRBJ1-2; TRBD1 agrees at 7 bases. Germline CDR1 reads SGHDN; CDR2 reads FVKESK. V lost 4 bases to trimming and J lost 0 bases; unmatched junction nucleotides: 5. There are 15 residues in the CDR3. CDR3 region: CASSPWTGSNYGYTF. The CDR3 DNA sequence: TGTGCCAGCAGCCCCTGGACAGGTTCTAACTATGGCTACACCTTC.

The chain has TRBV14 and TRBJ1-1; D is unclear. Germline CDR1 and CDR2: SGHDN and FVKESK. The length of the CDR3 is 15 residues. V shed 5 bases and J shed 5 bases, with 18 bases lying between them. This chain's CDR3 is CASSWGDRTSTEAFF. For the CDR3, the DNA is TGTGCCAGCAGCTGGGGAGATAGGACGTCGACTGAAGCTTTCTTT.

This sequence joins TRBV18 and TRBJ1-1; 8 positions match TRBD1. From germline, CDR1 is KGHSH and CDR2 LQKENI. The V and J ends lost 3 bases and 3 bases, in that order; junction bases with no gene match: 3. The CDR3 length is 14 residues. CDR3 protein: CASSPTDRDTEAFF. DNA for the CDR3: TGTGCCAGCTCACCCACGGACAGGGACACTGAAGCTTTCTTT.

As regards this clone: Its ends do not fully match the called genes, so a read error is possible. V usage is TRBV7-9 and J usage is TRBJ2-7; TRBD1 matches 9 bases. Germline V gives CDR1 SEHNR, CDR2 FQNEAQ (reference sequence). The CDR3 sequence is 12 residues long. Written as DNA, the CDR3 is TGTGCCAGCAGCCCCTCCGGACAGGGGCGCCACTTC. Translation gives CASSPSGQGRHF.

The chain has TRBV11-2 and TRBJ2-1; TRBD1 might be the D (5 bases). V was clipped by 4 bases and J by 2 bases, with 12 bases between them. The CDR3 contains 15 residues. Germline V gene data show CDR1 as SGHAT and CDR2 as FQNNGV. The CDR3 DNA reads as TGTGCCAGCAGCTCTCTCCAGGGTCCCTACAATGAGCAGTTCTTC. Encoded protein: CASSSLQGPYNEQFF. The full variable domain, completed using reference TRBV11-2 and TRBJ2-1, is EAGVAQSPRYKIIEKRQSVAFWCNPISGHATLYWYQQILGQGPKLLIQFQNNGVVDDSQLPKDRFSAERLKGVDSTLKIQPAKLEDSAVYLCASSSLQGPYNEQFFGPGTRLTVL.